The 22 T cell receptor beta chains reported below all come from one sample, sequenced in a study of blood T cell repertoires in COVID-19. Profiling relied on immunoSEQ multiplex PCR, and the TCRdb table lists in-frame clones only, not all of them. The data contain approximately 270,000 clones, approximately 83% of them seen just once; the ten biggest clones take up about 10%. The source material was peripheral blood. The receptors originated from an elderly man with acute or convalescent COVID-19.

V gene TRBV7-9 combines with J gene TRBJ2-2; perhaps TRBD1 as D (6 bases). Germline V gives CDR1 SEHNR, CDR2 FQNEAQ (reference sequence). The CDR3 runs 15 residues. Trimming pared 5 bases from V and 2 bases from J, leaving 12 bases between. CDR3 sequence (DNA): TGTGCCAGCAGCAATAACAGGGATAACACCGGGGAGCTGTTTTTT. Translating gives CASSNNRDNTGELFF.

The table lists this clone with a few counts. This chain links TRBV6-1 with TRBJ2-7; maybe TRBD1 (5 bases). The germline V and J ends were trimmed by 3 bases and 4 bases, with 16 bases remaining between them. CDR3 length equals 15 residues. Germline CDR1 is MNHNS and CDR2 is SASEGT. The CDR3 loop reads CASSDPRASGYEQYF. The CDR3, as DNA: TGTGCCAGCAGTGACCCCAGGGCCTCGGGTTACGAGCAGTACTTC.

The chain employs TRBV21-1 and TRBJ1-1. TRBV21-1 is an annotated pseudogene. The CDR3 length is 15 residues. Here the CDR3 DNA reads TGTGCCAGCAGCTCATCGGGACTTATGAACACTGAAGCTTTCTTT. Residues: CASSSSGLMNTEAFF.

The chain employs TRBV27 and TRBJ1-6; D is unresolved. CDR3 length: 12 amino acids. The V gene lost 3 bases and the J gene lost 12 bases, with 9 bases spanning the gap. CDR1 is MNHEY and CDR2 is SMNVEV in the germline V gene (reference sequence). The CDR3 loop reads CASSFHSLPLHF. For the CDR3, the DNA is TGTGCCAGCAGTTTTCACAGTCTACCCCTCCACTTT.

The genes are TRBV11-2 and TRBJ2-7; D is perhaps TRBD2 (5 bases). The V and J ends lost 1 base and 3 bases respectively, with 10 bases between them. The CDR3 is 14 residues long. From germline, CDR1 is SGHAT and CDR2 FQNNGV. CDR3 nucleotide sequence: TGTGCCAGCAGCTTAGGAGGGATGATCTACGAGCAGTACTTC. Translation: CASSLGGMIYEQYF.

The V and J genes are TRBV6-5 and TRBJ2-7; tentative D call: TRBD2 (6 bases). The CDR3 spans 14 residues. The V end lost 6 bases, the J end lost 1 base, and 13 bases lay between the germline ends. Per germline, CDR1 MNHEY and CDR2 SVGAGI. The chain's CDR3 is CASRSLALSYEQYF. DNA for the CDR3: TGTGCCAGCAGGTCTCTAGCGTTGTCCTACGAGCAGTACTTC.

The chain recombines TRBV2 with TRBJ2-7; possibly TRBD1 for D (6 bases). V gave up 7 bases and J gave up 0 bases, with 13 bases separating them. Germline lookup yields CDR1 SNHLY and CDR2 FYNNEI. There are 14 residues in the CDR3. The CDR3 loop is CASTTGSLSYEQYF. CDR3 in DNA: TGTGCCAGCACTACAGGGTCCCTCTCCTACGAGCAGTACTTC.

The J gene is TRBJ2-3, the V gene TRBV3-1 (or the pseudogene TRBV3-2), with a weak D call TRBD2 (5 bases). Germline V lookup: CDR1 LGHDT, CDR2 YNNKEL (reference sequence). V lost 4 bases, J lost 3 bases, and 8 bases lay in between. The CDR3 has 13 amino acids. The CDR3 DNA reads as TGTGCCAGCAGCCTTAGGGAGACAGATACGCAGTATTTT. Its protein product is CASSLRETDTQYF.

The CDR3 coding sequence is TGTGCCAGCGGCGCGGGAGGGCCTGACGAGCAGTACTTC. Translated, it gives CASGAGGPDEQYF. J is TRBJ2-7 and V is TRBV6-5; TRBD2 aligns across 9 bases. V lost 8 bases, J lost 5 bases, and 7 bases stayed unmatched. The CDR3 is 13 residues long. Germline CDR1 is MNHEY and CDR2 is SVGAGI.

The chain uses TRBV18 and TRBJ2-1, with no clear D. CDR1 KGHSH and CDR2 LQKENI come from the germline V gene. V shed 6 bases and J shed 5 bases, with 17 bases lying between them. The CDR3 covers 15 residues. This CDR3 reads CASSRTLNENNEQFF. CDR3 bases: TGTGCCAGCTCCCGAACTTTGAATGAGAACAATGAGCAGTTCTTC.

This sequence joins TRBV27 and TRBJ1-1, with TRBD1 as a possible D gene (6 bases). Deletions cut 6 bases from V and 0 bases from J, with 11 bases between. Germline CDR1 MNHEY, CDR2 SMNVEV (reference sequence). This CDR3 has 14 residues. As DNA, the CDR3 is TGTGCCAGCAGCCCGGACAGATTGAACACTGAAGCTTTCTTT. Residues: CASSPDRLNTEAFF.

The CDR3 DNA is TGTGCCAGCAATACCCTCGCGGGGATAGGGGAGCAGTTCTTC. Protein sequence: CASNTLAGIGEQFF. This chain links TRBV27 with TRBJ2-1; tentative D call: TRBD2 (6 bases). This CDR3 has 14 amino acids. With 7 bases removed from V and 10 bases from J, the gap between germline ends came to 20 bases. Per germline, CDR1 MNHEY and CDR2 SMNVEV (reference sequence).

The rearrangement uses TRBV7-2 and TRBJ2-7; 15 bases align to TRBD2. CDR3 length: 16 amino acids. V trimming: 4 bases; J trimming: 4 bases; junction bases outside the gene matches: 5. Germline V gene lookup returns CDR1 SGHTA and CDR2 FQGNSA. Here the CDR3 DNA reads TGTGCCAGCAGCTCTCGGACTAGCGGGAGGGTATACGAGCAGTACTTC. Protein: CASSSRTSGRVYEQYF.

In this sample, this clone turned up once. The chain couples TRBV4-1 to TRBJ2-7; 7 bases are a match to TRBD1. CDR1 and CDR2 (germline): MGHRA, YSYEKL. The CDR3 is made up of 15 amino acids. V lost 0 bases, J lost 0 bases, and 2 bases stayed unmatched. CDR3 region: CASSQDGTVSYEQYF. The CDR3 bases are TGCGCCAGCAGCCAAGATGGGACAGTCTCCTACGAGCAGTACTTC.

The chain couples TRBV5-4 to TRBJ2-3; maybe TRBD1 (6 bases). Trimming shortened V by 0 bases and J by 3 bases, and 11 bases separated the two germline ends. The CDR3 has 15 amino acids. Germline CDR1 is SGHNT and CDR2 is YYREEE (reference sequence). CDR3: CASSLAGAGTDTQYF. CDR3 coding DNA: TGTGCCAGCAGCTTGGCAGGGGCGGGTACAGATACGCAGTATTTT.

This chain connects TRBV20-1 to TRBJ1-2, with D perhaps TRBD1 (6 bases). V shed 3 bases and J shed 2 bases, with 16 bases lying between them. The CDR3 totals 15 residues. Per germline, CDR1 DFQATT and CDR2 SNEGSKA (reference sequence). CDR3 protein: CSASQAGTPNYGYTF. In nucleotides, the CDR3 is TGCAGTGCTAGTCAAGCCGGGACACCGAACTATGGCTACACCTTC.

This rearrangement joins TRBV12-3 or TRBV12-4 to TRBJ2-1; D possibly corresponds to TRBD1 (6 bases). CDR3 length equals 13 residues. Between the trimmed V and J ends, which lost 7 bases and 4 bases, there was a span of 11 bases. CDR3 coding DNA: TGTGCCAGCACCTCACAGGGATACAATGAGCAGTTCTTC. It is translated as CASTSQGYNEQFF.

This chain uses TRBV7-9 with TRBJ2-1; unclear D gene. CDR1 is SEHNR, CDR2 FQNEAQ, per germline (reference sequence). Trimming removed 1 base from V and 0 bases from J, with 10 bases in between. This CDR3 is 16 amino acids long. CDR3 amino acids: CASSLGHSSSYNEQFF. CDR3 coding DNA: TGTGCCAGCAGCTTAGGTCACTCGAGCTCCTACAATGAGCAGTTCTTC. The full variable domain, completed using reference TRBV7-9 and TRBJ2-1, is DTGVSQNPRHKITKRGQNVTFRCDPISEHNRLYWYRQTLGQGPEFLTYFQNEAQLEKSRLLSDRFSAERPKGSFSTLEIQRTEQGDSAMYLCASSLGHSSSYNEQFFGPGTRLTVL.

The chain carries TRBV3-1 (or the pseudogene TRBV3-2) and TRBJ2-2, with TRBD1 as a possible D gene (6 bases). The V gene's germline CDR1 is LGHDT and CDR2 YNNKEL (reference sequence). Trimming removed 2 bases at V and 6 bases at J, with 13 bases between. The CDR3 totals 15 residues. This CDR3 is CASSQFTQGAGELFF. The CDR3 DNA is TGTGCCAGCAGCCAATTTACACAGGGAGCCGGGGAGCTGTTTTTT.

The chain links TRBV5-5 to TRBJ2-7; D might be TRBD2 (5 bases). The CDR3 sequence is 16 residues long. V lost 2 bases and J lost 5, with 20 bases in between. Looked up from germline, CDR1 is SGHKS and CDR2 is YYEKEE (reference sequence). The CDR3 is CASSLKARTPGDEQYF. In DNA, the CDR3 is TGTGCCAGCAGCTTAAAGGCGAGGACCCCCGGGGACGAGCAGTACTTC.

V and J are TRBV7-2 and TRBJ2-7; 12 bases map to TRBD2. Looked up from germline, CDR1 is SGHTA and CDR2 is FQGNSA. The CDR3 contains 17 residues. V lost 5 bases to trimming and J lost 5 bases; unmatched junction nucleotides: 13. CDR3 coding DNA: TGTGCCAGCAGCGTTCCGAAGACTAGCGGGAGTCGGGACGAGCAGTACTTC. Its translation is CASSVPKTSGSRDEQYF.

J is TRBJ1-4 and V is TRBV19; D not certain. This CDR3 contains 11 residues. CDR1 is LNHDA and CDR2 is SQIVND in the germline V gene (reference sequence). Deletions cut 4 bases from V and 7 bases from J, with 4 bases between. This chain's CDR3 is CASSNGEKLFF. The CDR3 coding sequence is TGTGCCAGTAGTAACGGTGAAAAACTGTTTTTT. The variable domain in full, completed from reference TRBV19 and TRBJ1-4, reads DGGITQSPKYLFRKEGQNVTLSCEQNLNHDAMYWYRQDPGQGLRLIYYSQIVNDFQKGDIAEGYSVSREKKESFPLTVTSAQKNPTAFYLCASSNGEKLFFGSGTQLSVL.